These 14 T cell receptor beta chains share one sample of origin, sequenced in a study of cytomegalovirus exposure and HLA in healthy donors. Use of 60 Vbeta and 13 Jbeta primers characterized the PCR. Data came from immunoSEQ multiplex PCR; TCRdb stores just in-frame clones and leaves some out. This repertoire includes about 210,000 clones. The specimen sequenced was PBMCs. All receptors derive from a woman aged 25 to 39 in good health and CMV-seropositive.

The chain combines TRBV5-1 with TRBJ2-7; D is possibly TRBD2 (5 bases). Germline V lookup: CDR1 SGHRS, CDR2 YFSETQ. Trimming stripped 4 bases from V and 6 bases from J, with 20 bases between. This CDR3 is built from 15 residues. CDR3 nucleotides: TGCGCCAGCAGCCCCGTAGCCGGGGTCTTCGGCGAGCAGTACTTC. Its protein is CASSPVAGVFGEQYF.

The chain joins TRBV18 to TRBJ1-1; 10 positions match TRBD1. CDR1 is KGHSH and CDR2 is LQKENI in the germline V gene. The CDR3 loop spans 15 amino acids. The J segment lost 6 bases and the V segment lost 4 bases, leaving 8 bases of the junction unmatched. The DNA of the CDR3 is TGTGCCAGCTCACTTCGGACAGGGGGAGTAGCTGAAGCTTTCTTT. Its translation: CASSLRTGGVAEAFF.

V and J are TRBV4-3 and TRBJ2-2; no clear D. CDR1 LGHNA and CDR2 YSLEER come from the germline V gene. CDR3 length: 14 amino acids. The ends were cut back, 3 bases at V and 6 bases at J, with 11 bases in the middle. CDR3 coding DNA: TGCGCCAGCAGCCAGAACCTAGGTCCCGGGGAGCTGTTTTTT. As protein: CASSQNLGPGELFF.

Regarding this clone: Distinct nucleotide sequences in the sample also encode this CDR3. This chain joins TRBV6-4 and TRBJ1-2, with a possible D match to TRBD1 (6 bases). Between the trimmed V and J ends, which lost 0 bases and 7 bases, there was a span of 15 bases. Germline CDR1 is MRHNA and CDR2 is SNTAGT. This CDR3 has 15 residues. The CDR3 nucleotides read TGTGCCAGCAGTGACTCAACAGGGCGCCCTGCTGGCTACACCTTC. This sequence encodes CASSDSTGRPAGYTF.

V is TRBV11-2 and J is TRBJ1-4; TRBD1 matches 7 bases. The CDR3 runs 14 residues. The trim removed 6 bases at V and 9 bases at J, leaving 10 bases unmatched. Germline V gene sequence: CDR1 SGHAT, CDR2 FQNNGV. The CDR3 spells CASRRQGESQKLFF. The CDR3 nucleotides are TGTGCCAGCAGACGACAGGGAGAAAGTCAAAAACTGTTTTTT.

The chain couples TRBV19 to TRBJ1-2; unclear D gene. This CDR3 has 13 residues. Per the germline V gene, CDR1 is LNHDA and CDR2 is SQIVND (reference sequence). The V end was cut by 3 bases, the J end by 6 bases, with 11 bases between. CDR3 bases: TGTGCCAGTAGTATCCCCGACAAAAATGGCTACACCTTC. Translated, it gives CASSIPDKNGYTF.

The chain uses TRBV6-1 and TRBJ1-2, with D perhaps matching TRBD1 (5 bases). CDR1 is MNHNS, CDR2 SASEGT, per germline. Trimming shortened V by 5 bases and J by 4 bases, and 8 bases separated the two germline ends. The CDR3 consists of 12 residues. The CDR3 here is CASSLTVYGYTF. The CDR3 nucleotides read TGTGCCAGCAGTTTGACAGTCTATGGCTACACCTTC.

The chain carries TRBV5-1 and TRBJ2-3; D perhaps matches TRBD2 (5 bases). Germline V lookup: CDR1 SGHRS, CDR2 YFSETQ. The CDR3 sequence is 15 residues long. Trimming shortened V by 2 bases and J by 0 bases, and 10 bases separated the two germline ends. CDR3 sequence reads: CASSLAVSSTDTQYF. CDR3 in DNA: TGCGCCAGCAGCTTAGCGGTCTCTAGCACAGATACGCAGTATTTT.

CDR3 region: CASSPNRGLTEAFF. CDR3 bases: TGCGCCAGCAGCCCGAACAGGGGGCTCACTGAAGCTTTCTTT. The V call is TRBV5-1, the J call TRBJ1-1; TRBD1 aligns across 9 bases. Unmatched junction bases numbered 5, after V lost 4 bases and J lost 4 bases. CDR1 and CDR2 (germline): SGHRS, YFSETQ. The CDR3 length is 14 residues.

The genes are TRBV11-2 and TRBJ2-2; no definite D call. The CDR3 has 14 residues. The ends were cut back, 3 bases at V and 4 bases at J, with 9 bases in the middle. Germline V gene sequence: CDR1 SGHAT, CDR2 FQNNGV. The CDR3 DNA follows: TGTGCCAGCAGCTTGCGCTTATCCACCGGGGAGCTGTTTTTT. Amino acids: CASSLRLSTGELFF.

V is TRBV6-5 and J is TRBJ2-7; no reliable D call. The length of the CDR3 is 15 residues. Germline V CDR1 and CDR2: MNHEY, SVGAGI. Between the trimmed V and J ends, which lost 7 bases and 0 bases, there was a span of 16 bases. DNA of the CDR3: TGTGCCAGCACCCGAGGTGTCTCCTCCTCCTACGAGCAGTACTTC. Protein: CASTRGVSSSYEQYF.

The CDR3 here is CASSRSGPAYNEQFF. In nucleotides, the CDR3 is TGTGCCAGTAGTCGTAGCGGCCCAGCCTACAATGAGCAGTTCTTC. The chain links TRBV19 to TRBJ2-1, with D possibly matching TRBD2 (6 bases). This CDR3 is built from 15 residues. V dropped 5 bases and J dropped 2 bases, with 13 bases sitting between them. Germline V lookup: CDR1 LNHDA, CDR2 SQIVND (reference sequence).

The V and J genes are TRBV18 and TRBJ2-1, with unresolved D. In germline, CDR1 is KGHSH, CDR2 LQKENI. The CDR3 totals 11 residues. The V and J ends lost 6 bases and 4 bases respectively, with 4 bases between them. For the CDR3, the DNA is TGTGCCAGCTCCCGTTACAATGAGCAGTTCTTC. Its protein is CASSRYNEQFF. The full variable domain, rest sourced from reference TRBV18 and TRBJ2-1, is NAGVMQNPRHLVRRRGQEARLRCSPMKGHSHVYWYRQLPEEGLKFMVYLQKENIIDESGMPKERFSAEFPKEGPSILRIQQVVRGDSAAYFCASSRYNEQFFGPGTRLTVL.

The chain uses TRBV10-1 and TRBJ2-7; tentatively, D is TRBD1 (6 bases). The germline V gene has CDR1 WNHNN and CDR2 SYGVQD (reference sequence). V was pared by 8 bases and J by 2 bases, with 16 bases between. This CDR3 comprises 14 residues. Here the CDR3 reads CASSPGVTTYEQYF. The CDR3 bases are TGCGCCAGCTCCCCAGGGGTCACTACCTACGAGCAGTACTTC.